Presented here are 27 T cell receptor beta chains from one specimen sequenced in a study of cytomegalovirus exposure and HLA in healthy donors. The table came from immunoSEQ multiplex PCR; TCRdb's copy has only in-frame clones and leaves some out. This sample carries 130,000 or so clones, over 80% of them seen once, and the ten largest clones take 5.5% to 7%. The sample taken for sequencing was PBMCs. These receptors came from a woman under 40 in good health and CMV-seropositive.

The chain links TRBV4-1 to TRBJ1-1, with 7 nucleotides matching TRBD1. CDR1 MGHRA and CDR2 YSYEKL come from the germline V gene. The J segment lost 5 bases and the V segment lost 4 bases, leaving 7 bases of the junction unmatched. The CDR3 has 14 residues. CDR3 nucleotide sequence: TGCGCCAGCAGCCTCCGGGACAGAAGAACTGAAGCTTTCTTT. This encodes CASSLRDRRTEAFF.

The chain combines TRBV6-6 with TRBJ2-2; the match to TRBD2 covers 7 bases. Germline V gene data show CDR1 as MNHNY and CDR2 as SVGAGI (reference sequence). V lost 0 bases to trimming and J lost 6 bases; unmatched junction nucleotides: 4. This CDR3 has 15 residues. CDR3 region: CASSYSTGGAGELFF. The CDR3 DNA reads TGTGCCAGCAGTTACTCGACGGGGGGAGCCGGGGAGCTGTTTTTT.

The chain uses TRBV11-3 and TRBJ2-1; TRBD1 is a possible D gene (6 bases). The V end lost 5 bases, the J end lost 6 bases, and 11 bases lay between the germline ends. This CDR3 is built from 13 residues. Germline values: CDR1 SGHNT, CDR2 YENEEA. The CDR3 DNA follows: TGTGCCAGCAGCCTACTGACAGGCAATGAGCAGTTCTTC. Protein product: CASSLLTGNEQFF.

The rearrangement uses TRBV27 and TRBJ2-6, with 9 nucleotides matching TRBD1. This CDR3 is built from 20 residues. With 1 base clipped from V and 2 bases from J, the junction kept 12 bases outside the gene matches. From germline, CDR1 is MNHEY and CDR2 SMNVEV (reference sequence). The CDR3 sequence is CASSLYFSSTGGPGANVLTF. CDR3 nucleotides: TGTGCCAGCAGTTTATACTTCTCGTCGACAGGGGGGCCTGGGGCCAACGTCCTGACTTTC.

The chain recombines TRBV10-2 with TRBJ2-2; TRBD2 matches 9 bases. The CDR3 has 16 amino acids. Trimming at V came to 3 bases and at J to 5 bases, leaving 7 bases not matched to a gene. Per the germline V gene, CDR1 is WSHSY and CDR2 is SAAADI. This CDR3 reads CASSDGFAGGTGELFF. In DNA, the CDR3 is TGCGCCAGCAGTGATGGCTTCGCGGGGGGGACCGGGGAGCTGTTTTTT.

The chain has TRBV11-2 and TRBJ1-1; D is uncertain. Between the trimmed V and J ends, which lost 5 bases and 0 bases, there was a span of 10 bases. The CDR3 consists of 14 residues. Germline lookup yields CDR1 SGHAT and CDR2 FQNNGV. The DNA of the CDR3 is TGTGCCAGCAGCCCCCTAGGCATGAACACTGAAGCTTTCTTT. Translated: CASSPLGMNTEAFF.

The chain employs TRBV5-6 and TRBJ2-7; TRBD1 matches at 7 bases. CDR1 is SGHDT and CDR2 is YYEEEE in the germline V gene. The CDR3 consists of 13 residues. V lost 4 bases, J lost 2 bases, and 3 bases stayed unmatched. CDR3 sequence: CASSDTGAYEQYF. The DNA for the CDR3 is TGTGCCAGCAGCGACACAGGGGCCTACGAGCAGTACTTC.

The chain carries TRBV25-1 and TRBJ2-7, with 7 bases identical to TRBD2. Germline V CDR1 and CDR2: MGHDK, SYGVNS. CDR3 length: 16 residues. Losses at the gene ends were 6 bases for V and 2 bases for J; bases not matched to a gene: 13. This CDR3 is CASSARAGEGPYEQYF. DNA of the CDR3: TGTGCCAGCAGCGCTAGGGCGGGGGAGGGGCCCTACGAGCAGTACTTC.

The genes are TRBV6-4 and TRBJ2-2, with D possibly matching TRBD1 (6 bases). Germline V gives CDR1 MRHNA, CDR2 SNTAGT. The CDR3 contains 14 residues. Deletions cut 3 bases from V and 4 bases from J, with 9 bases between. The CDR3, as DNA: TGTGCCAGCAGTGAACAGGGTGGCACCGGGGAGCTGTTTTTT. It codes for CASSEQGGTGELFF.

The chain carries TRBV6-1 and TRBJ1-5; D is unresolved. Germline lookup yields CDR1 MNHNS and CDR2 SASEGT. V was clipped by 2 bases and J by 7 bases, with 18 bases between them. The CDR3 has 16 amino acids. The CDR3 DNA reads as TGTGCCAGCAGTGAAATGGGTGTCGCCACAGCACAGCCCCAGCATTTT. Translated, it gives CASSEMGVATAQPQHF.

The gene calls are TRBV28 and TRBJ1-4; 9 bases align to TRBD1. J was trimmed by 4 bases and V by 6 bases; bases with no gene match: 9. The CDR3 has 16 amino acids. Germline V gene lookup returns CDR1 MDHEN and CDR2 SYDVKM. As DNA, the CDR3 is TGTGCCAGCAGCCCAAAGCTGACAGGGGGTAATGAAAAACTGTTTTTT. It translates to CASSPKLTGGNEKLFF.

This clone was detected only once. The V and J genes are TRBV5-6 and TRBJ1-3; D gene uncertain. The V gene's germline CDR1 is SGHDT and CDR2 YYEEEE. The CDR3 consists of 17 residues. The ends were cut back, 0 bases at V and 3 bases at J, with 16 bases in the middle. CDR3 amino acids: CASSLGWRARRGNTIYF. In DNA form, the CDR3 reads TGTGCCAGCAGCTTGGGGTGGCGCGCGAGGCGTGGAAACACCATATATTTT. Combining the CDR3 with reference TRBV5-6 and TRBJ1-3 gives the whole variable domain DAGVTQSPTHLIKTRGQQVTLRCSPKSGHDTVSWYQQALGQGPQFIFQYYEEEERQRGNFPDRFSGHQFPNYSSELNVNALLLGDSALYLCASSLGWRARRGNTIYFGEGSWLTVV.

The chain carries TRBV5-5 and TRBJ2-5; 10 bases agree with TRBD2. The CDR3 spans 16 residues. With 4 bases clipped from V and 1 base from J, the junction kept 7 bases outside the gene matches. Per the germline V gene, CDR1 is SGHKS and CDR2 is YYEKEE (reference sequence). CDR3 in DNA: TGTGCCAGCAGCCCAATAGCGGGAGGACTCCAAGAGACCCAGTACTTC. It is translated as CASSPIAGGLQETQYF.

The chain uses TRBV10-2 and TRBJ1-5; 10 nucleotides agree with TRBD1. J gave up 3 bases and V 2 bases, and 4 bases lay outside the gene matches. Looked up from germline, CDR1 is WSHSY and CDR2 is SAAADI. CDR3 length: 16 residues. CDR3: CASSEIGQGVNQPQHF. As DNA, the CDR3 is TGCGCCAGCAGTGAGATAGGACAGGGGGTCAATCAGCCCCAGCATTTT.

The gene calls are TRBV15 and TRBJ2-1, with a weak D call TRBD2 (6 bases). This CDR3 contains 16 residues. CDR1 is LNHNV, CDR2 YYDKDF, per germline (reference sequence). V was cut by 0 bases and J by 2 bases, with 11 bases left in between. CDR3 region: CATSRDPAGTYNEQFF. CDR3 DNA: TGTGCCACCAGCAGAGATCCCGCGGGAACCTACAATGAGCAGTTCTTC.

The chain carries TRBV6-4 and TRBJ1-4; 8 nucleotides line up with TRBD1. The CDR3 totals 14 residues. J lost 11 bases, V lost 6 bases, and 11 bases had no gene match. Germline CDR1 is MRHNA and CDR2 is SNTAGT. The CDR3 DNA reads TGTGCCAGCAGGGATAGGACAGGGCGCTTGAAACTGTTTTTT. Its translation: CASRDRTGRLKLFF.

The CDR3 DNA sequence: TGTGCCAGCAGCTTAGGGCCCCGTGGCGGGAGGGCCGTGGAGACCCAGTACTTC. This gives the protein CASSLGPRGGRAVETQYF. The gene calls are TRBV11-2 and TRBJ2-5; 9 bases map to TRBD2. The V gene end was trimmed by 1 base and the J gene end by 5 bases; junction bases not matched to a gene: 14. The CDR3 is made up of 18 amino acids. The germline V gene encodes CDR1 SGHAT and CDR2 FQNNGV.

The V gene is TRBV2, the J gene TRBJ1-1; tentatively, D is TRBD1 (6 bases). The CDR3 extends over 16 amino acids. Germline V gene data show CDR1 as SNHLY and CDR2 as FYNNEI. Trimming took off 5 bases at V and 4 bases at J, with 20 bases between the two ends. For the CDR3, the DNA is TGTGCCAGCAGTTTCTACCGAACAGGGATGGGCACTGAAGCTTTCTTT. Translating gives CASSFYRTGMGTEAFF.

The chain is built from TRBV29-1 and TRBJ2-7, with 8 bases lining up with TRBD1. Looked up from germline, CDR1 is SQVTM and CDR2 is ANQGSEA. After removal of 7 bases from V and 5 bases from J, the junction contained 4 bases not matched to a gene. The CDR3 is 11 amino acids. The CDR3 loop reads CSAADRDEQYF. CDR3 nucleotides: TGCAGCGCCGCGGACAGGGACGAGCAGTACTTC.

This chain links TRBV13 with TRBJ2-1, with 7 bases matching TRBD2. The CDR3 has 16 residues. Trimming removed 0 bases from V and 8 bases from J; junction bases left unmatched: 10. Germline loops: CDR1 PRHDT, CDR2 FYEKMQ (reference sequence). The CDR3 loop reads CASSLGGGTALDEQFF. The CDR3 DNA follows: TGTGCCAGCAGCTTAGGCGGGGGGACGGCCCTTGATGAGCAGTTCTTC.

The CDR3 reads CASSETRGQGALNEQFF. In DNA, the CDR3 is TGTGCCAGCAGCGAGACCCGGGGACAGGGGGCGCTGAATGAGCAGTTCTTC. The rearrangement links TRBV9 to TRBJ2-1; 12 bases fit TRBD1. The CDR3 is 17 amino acids. Unmatched junction bases numbered 11, after V lost 3 bases and J lost 7 bases. Germline V lookup: CDR1 SGDLS, CDR2 YYNGEE.

The chain is built from TRBV19 and TRBJ2-3; D not resolved. V dropped 5 bases and J dropped 4 bases, with 13 bases sitting between them. From germline, CDR1 is LNHDA and CDR2 SQIVND (reference sequence). The CDR3 is 14 amino acids. CDR3 DNA: TGTGCCAGTAGTGTGGCAGTATTATCAGATACGCAGTATTTT. Its translation: CASSVAVLSDTQYF.

The sample holds one count of this clone. The chain has TRBV2 and TRBJ2-3; 14 bases line up with TRBD2. CDR1 SNHLY and CDR2 FYNNEI come from the germline V gene. This CDR3 spans 14 amino acids. V dropped 5 bases and J dropped 6; count of bases not matched to a gene: 1. CDR3 in DNA: TGTGCCAGCAGTTGGACTAGCGGGAGGGATACGCAGTATTTT. Residues: CASSWTSGRDTQYF.

J is TRBJ2-3 and V is TRBV29-1; D might be TRBD1 (6 bases). The germline V gene has CDR1 SQVTM and CDR2 ANQGSEA. V dropped 1 base and J dropped 1 base, with 12 bases sitting between them. The CDR3 is 15 residues long. CDR3: CSVEARGGGTDTQYF. As DNA, the CDR3 is TGCAGCGTTGAAGCTCGAGGGGGAGGCACAGATACGCAGTATTTT.

The chain employs TRBV2 and TRBJ2-7, with 9 bases that match TRBD1. This CDR3 comprises 14 residues. Germline lookup yields CDR1 SNHLY and CDR2 FYNNEI. With 11 bases clipped from V and 0 bases from J, the junction kept 8 bases outside the gene matches. The CDR3 is CAHAGQGISYEQYF. CDR3 in DNA: TGTGCCCATGCCGGACAGGGGATCTCCTACGAGCAGTACTTC.

This sequence joins TRBV28 and TRBJ1-1; D uncertain. V lost 3 bases, J lost 1 base, and 15 bases lay in between. This CDR3 has 16 residues. Germline CDR1 and CDR2: MDHEN and SYDVKM. In DNA form, the CDR3 reads TGTGCCAGCAGTTTTTGGCTACGGGGAGGGAACACTGAAGCTTTCTTT. Its translation is CASSFWLRGGNTEAFF.

The CDR3 DNA is TGTGCCAGCAGTTTCGGGGAAAGCAATCAGCCCCAGCATTTT. This sequence encodes CASSFGESNQPQHF. This rearrangement joins TRBV28 to TRBJ1-5; D call uncertain. This CDR3 has 14 amino acids. Germline V gene lookup returns CDR1 MDHEN and CDR2 SYDVKM. V lost 3 bases to trimming and J lost 1 base, with 7 bases between them.